This T cell receptor (beta chain) originates from a study of blood T cell repertoires in COVID-19. Sequencing was performed with immunoSEQ multiplex PCR; in TCRdb, only in-frame clones are kept and a portion is missing. The table includes around 94,000 clones, around four fifths detected once. This clone was seen only once. V lost 0 bases and J lost 5; bases outside the gene matches: 3. The germline CDR1 and CDR2 sequences are MNHEY and SMNVEV (reference sequence). CDR3 length: 14 residues. The TCR comes from a man aged 50-60 years with acute or convalescent COVID-19. The chain carries TRBV27 and TRBJ2-5, with TRBD2 matching 7 bases. The sequenced sample was peripheral blood. CDR3 DNA: TGTGCCAGCAGTTTATCAGGGGACTACGAGACCCAGTACTTC. This gives the protein CASSLSGDYETQYF.